The 21 T cell receptor beta chains below come from one sample, sequenced in a study of blood T cell repertoires in COVID-19. The table came from immunoSEQ multiplex PCR; TCRdb's copy has only in-frame clones and leaves some out. The data show some 95,000 clones, nearly 90% seen once. The sample comprised peripheral blood. Receptors originate from a man in his 70s with acute or convalescent COVID-19.

J is TRBJ2-5 and V is TRBV3-1 (or the pseudogene TRBV3-2), with 10 bases identical to TRBD2. Germline CDR1 and CDR2: LGHDT and YNNKEL (reference sequence). V was pared by 1 base and J by 4 bases, with 3 bases of the junction left unmatched. The CDR3 loop spans 15 amino acids. The CDR3 sequence is CASSQAVAGGETQYF. The CDR3 DNA is TGTGCCAGCAGCCAAGCCGTAGCGGGGGGAGAGACCCAGTACTTC.

V is TRBV5-4 and J is TRBJ2-5; a possible D gene is TRBD1 (5 bases). Looked up from germline, CDR1 is SGHNT and CDR2 is YYREEE (reference sequence). V was pared by 1 base and J by 4 bases, with 11 bases between. This CDR3 is built from 14 residues. CDR3 bases: TGTGCCAGCAGCTTGCCCGAAACAGGAGAGACCCAGTACTTC. The encoded protein is CASSLPETGETQYF.

This chain uses TRBV19 with TRBJ1-2; D is possibly TRBD1 (6 bases). CDR3 size: 13 residues. In germline, CDR1 is LNHDA, CDR2 SQIVND (reference sequence). Trimming took off 5 bases at V and 6 bases at J, with 13 bases between the two ends. CDR3 loop: CASSYGTPDGYTF. The CDR3 DNA reads TGTGCCAGTAGTTACGGGACACCGGATGGCTACACCTTC.

This chain connects TRBV21-1 to TRBJ2-7; the D call TRBD1 from the table was never checked on the DNA. TRBV21-1 is classified as a pseudogene. The length of the CDR3 is 16 residues. The CDR3 sequence is CASSRQGQGAAYEQYV. The CDR3 bases are TGTGCCAGCAGTCGCCAGGGACAGGGGGCGGCCTACGAGCAGTACGTC.

The V and J genes are TRBV9 and TRBJ2-5; D unclear. The CDR3 runs to 14 residues. The germline V gene encodes CDR1 SGDLS and CDR2 YYNGEE. The germline V and J ends were trimmed by 0 bases and 0 bases, with 6 bases remaining between them. As DNA, the CDR3 is TGTGCCAGCAGCGTAGGGCAGGACCAAGAGACCCAGTACTTC. This encodes CASSVGQDQETQYF.

V gene TRBV19 combines with J gene TRBJ2-1, with TRBD2 matching over 9 bases. The CDR3 consists of 15 residues. CDR1 and CDR2 from the germline V gene are LNHDA and SQIVND (reference sequence). V shed 5 bases, J shed 5 bases, and the junction held 7 bases outside the gene matches. The CDR3 spells CASSLRAGGHNEQFF. The DNA of the CDR3 is TGTGCCAGTAGTCTCCGAGCGGGGGGCCACAATGAGCAGTTCTTC.

The chain couples TRBV5-6 to TRBJ2-3; 7 bases fit TRBD2. Germline-derived CDR1 and CDR2 are SGHDT and YYEEEE. The ends lost 2 bases at V and 4 bases at J; junction bases unmatched: 7. The CDR3 covers 15 residues. CDR3 DNA sequence: TGTGCCAGCAGCTTAGGAGCGGGGTCGGCAGATACGCAGTATTTT. This codes for CASSLGAGSADTQYF. The full variable domain, with the rest looked up from reference TRBV5-6 and TRBJ2-3, is DAGVTQSPTHLIKTRGQQVTLRCSPKSGHDTVSWYQQALGQGPQFIFQYYEEEERQRGNFPDRFSGHQFPNYSSELNVNALLLGDSALYLCASSLGAGSADTQYFGPGTRLTVL.

V and J are TRBV6-5 and TRBJ1-2; D might be TRBD1 (6 bases). The ends were cut back, 5 bases at V and 3 bases at J, with 7 bases in the middle. The CDR3 length is 12 residues. Germline V gene lookup returns CDR1 MNHEY and CDR2 SVGAGI. As DNA, the CDR3 is TGTGCCAGCAGTAACAGGGACTATGGCTACACCTTC. It translates to CASSNRDYGYTF.

The V gene is TRBV10-2, the J gene TRBJ2-3; weak D call: TRBD1 (7 bases). The germline gives CDR1 WSHSY, CDR2 SAAADI. This CDR3 is 15 amino acids long. Trimming pared 7 bases from V and 3 bases from J, leaving 17 bases between. The CDR3 region has the DNA TGCGCCAGCAAGGAGGGGGCGGCTTGGACAGATACGCAGTATTTT. Protein sequence: CASKEGAAWTDTQYF.

The chain uses TRBV7-8 and TRBJ2-1, with 9 nucleotides matching TRBD2. This CDR3 is 16 amino acids long. Germline trimming cut 5 bases from V and 9 bases from J; bases unmatched to any gene: 14. Germline loops: CDR1 SGHVS, CDR2 FQNEAQ. CDR3 DNA sequence: TGTGCCAGCAGCCTAGGACGGACTAGCGCCTTTTTTGAGCAGTTCTTC. It codes for CASSLGRTSAFFEQFF.

This chain joins TRBV6-6 and TRBJ2-1; TRBD2 aligns across 9 bases. The J segment lost 6 bases and the V segment lost 3 bases, leaving 9 bases of the junction unmatched. CDR3 size: 16 residues. The germline V gene encodes CDR1 MNHNY and CDR2 SVGAGI (reference sequence). CDR3 in amino acids: CASSYAGTSPVNEQFF. In nucleotides, the CDR3 is TGTGCCAGCAGTTATGCCGGGACTAGCCCAGTCAATGAGCAGTTCTTC.

V is TRBV6-5 and J is TRBJ2-3, with D perhaps matching TRBD2 (6 bases). Trimming stripped 0 bases from V and 5 bases from J, with 15 bases between. Germline V gene data show CDR1 as MNHEY and CDR2 as SVGAGI. The CDR3 length is 16 residues. Here the CDR3 DNA reads TGTGCCAGCAGTTACTCGTTTCCTAGCGAGAGAGATACGCAGTATTTT. Translated: CASSYSFPSERDTQYF.

V is TRBV5-1 and J is TRBJ2-5; 8 bases match TRBD2. Germline values: CDR1 SGHRS, CDR2 YFSETQ. Germline trimming cut 1 base from V and 4 bases from J; bases unmatched to any gene: 6. This CDR3 has 15 residues. CDR3 in amino acids: CASSLSGGRLETQYF. The CDR3 nucleotides read TGCGCCAGCAGCTTGTCGGGGGGGAGATTAGAGACCCAGTACTTC.

This chain uses TRBV5-1 with TRBJ1-2; 10 bases map to TRBD1. CDR3 size: 15 residues. V shed 4 bases, J shed 4 bases, and the junction held 7 bases outside the gene matches. Germline lookup yields CDR1 SGHRS and CDR2 YFSETQ. CDR3 loop: CASSPGTGDRYGYTF. In DNA, the CDR3 is TGCGCCAGCAGCCCCGGGACAGGGGACCGCTATGGCTACACCTTC.

The chain couples TRBV7-9 to TRBJ2-1; TRBD2 matches at 10 bases. Losses at the gene ends were 2 bases for V and 7 bases for J; bases not matched to a gene: 8. CDR3 length: 16 residues. Germline V gene lookup returns CDR1 SEHNR and CDR2 FQNEAQ (reference sequence). The CDR3 sequence: CASSLQSGGASNEQFF. The CDR3 DNA reads as TGTGCCAGCAGCTTACAAAGCGGGGGGGCCTCGAATGAGCAGTTCTTC.

This sequence joins TRBV5-1 and TRBJ1-2; tentative D call: TRBD1 (5 bases). The V end lost 4 bases, the J end lost 0 bases, and 19 bases lay between the germline ends. Germline V lookup: CDR1 SGHRS, CDR2 YFSETQ. CDR3 length: 17 amino acids. The CDR3 spells CASSPRDWGTANYGYTF. As DNA, the CDR3 is TGCGCCAGCAGCCCCCGGGACTGGGGGACTGCTAACTATGGCTACACCTTC.

V gene TRBV2 combines with J gene TRBJ2-1; TRBD2 matches at 10 bases. CDR3 size: 14 residues. CDR1 and CDR2 (germline): SNHLY, FYNNEI. Losses at the gene ends were 7 bases for V and 2 bases for J; bases not matched to a gene: 2. The CDR3 DNA reads as TGTGCCAGCAAGGGACTAGCGCCCTACAATGAGCAGTTCTTC. Translating it yields CASKGLAPYNEQFF.

For this clone: The junction and the germline gene differ at one end; a read error may be behind it. The CDR3 nucleotides read TGTGCCAGCTCGCCACGGTCTTATACTGATTCACCCCTCCACTTT. This sequence encodes CASSPRSYTDSPLHF. The V and J genes are TRBV18 and TRBJ1-6; unclear D gene. This CDR3 comprises 15 residues. The germline CDR1 and CDR2 sequences are KGHSH and LQKENI.

J is TRBJ1-5 and V is TRBV28; D might be TRBD1 (6 bases). This CDR3 contains 15 residues. Germline CDR1 and CDR2: MDHEN and SYDVKM. The V and J ends lost 6 bases and 7 bases respectively, with 19 bases between them. The CDR3 coding sequence is TGTGCCAGCAGCCCCGTGAACAGGGCCCGCCAGCCCCAGCATTTT. It codes for CASSPVNRARQPQHF.

The rearrangement uses TRBV7-8 and TRBJ2-1, with 7 nucleotides matching TRBD2. CDR1 is SGHVS and CDR2 is FQNEAQ in the germline V gene. V trimming: 0 bases; J trimming: 4 bases; junction bases outside the gene matches: 0. The CDR3 length is 14 residues. The CDR3 region is CASSLAGGYNEQFF. For the CDR3, the DNA is TGTGCCAGCAGCTTAGCGGGGGGGTACAATGAGCAGTTCTTC. The full variable domain, completed using reference TRBV7-8 and TRBJ2-1, is GAGVSQSPRYKVAKRGQDVALRCDPISGHVSLFWYQQALGQGPEFLTYFQNEAQLDKSGLPSDRFFAERPEGSVSTLKIQRTQQEDSAVYLCASSLAGGYNEQFFGPGTRLTVL.

V gene TRBV12-5 combines with J gene TRBJ1-1; 8 nucleotides agree with TRBD1. This CDR3 contains 12 residues. Looked up from germline, CDR1 is LGHNT and CDR2 is FRNRAP. V dropped 1 base and J dropped 13; count of bases not matched to a gene: 5. The CDR3 bases are TGTGCTAGTGGTTTGGGGACAGGGCGTGGTTTCTTT. This gives the protein CASGLGTGRGFF.